This T cell receptor beta chain is from a study of CD8 T cells in Susac syndrome. Random hexamers primed reverse transcription of about 0.45 to 1 ug RNA. TCRdb re-called the immunoSEQ multiplex PCR reads through MiXCR, storing one row per CDR3 protein. The data show about 200,000 distinct CDR3 sequences, approximately 90% seen once. What was sequenced was CD8+ T cells from PBMCs. The receptor was derived from a human donor with multiple sclerosis.

CDR3 bases: TGTGCCAGCACCTCATTACTGGGAACTAGCGGGGCCAGAACTATCTCTGGTGAGCAGTTCTTC. Protein sequence: CASTSLLGTSGARTISGEQFF. The gene calls are TRBV27 and TRBJ2-1; the match to TRBD2 covers 10 bases. Germline assignment: CDR1 MNHEY and CDR2 SMNVEV (reference sequence). V shed 7 bases, J shed 9 bases, and the junction held 30 bases outside the gene matches. The CDR3 loop spans 21 amino acids.